These 7 T cell receptor beta chains originate from one sample sequenced in a study of blood T cell repertoires in COVID-19. The table came from immunoSEQ multiplex PCR; TCRdb's copy has only in-frame clones and leaves some out. Among 200,000 or so clones listed, roughly 86% were seen once. The sequenced material came from peripheral blood. All receptors come from a woman in her 70s with active or convalescent COVID-19.

V usage is TRBV7-9 and J usage is TRBJ2-7, with D tentatively TRBD2 (6 bases). This CDR3 region has 12 residues. Germline CDR1 and CDR2: SEHNR and FQNEAQ (reference sequence). V lost 1 base and J lost 7, with 8 bases in between. The DNA for the CDR3 is TGTGCCAGCAGCTTAGGCGGGACGGAGCAGTACTTC. Translating it yields CASSLGGTEQYF.

In its sample, this clone was seen once. V gene TRBV6-6 combines with J gene TRBJ2-3; D unclear. CDR1 and CDR2 (germline): MNHNY, SVGAGI (reference sequence). This CDR3 is 11 amino acids long. Trimming removed 6 bases from V and 6 bases from J, with 7 bases in between. The CDR3 DNA reads TGTGCCAGCAGCCACCAGGATACGCAGTATTTT. Its translation: CASSHQDTQYF.

The chain recombines TRBV3-1 (or the pseudogene TRBV3-2) with TRBJ2-1, with 7 bases identical to TRBD1. The CDR3 is made up of 15 amino acids. V trimming: 3 bases; J trimming: 6 bases; junction bases outside the gene matches: 8. Per germline, CDR1 LGHDT and CDR2 YNNKEL (reference sequence). CDR3 sequence: CASSHYGTETNEQFF. The CDR3 DNA follows: TGTGCCAGCAGCCACTATGGGACAGAGACCAATGAGCAGTTCTTC.

V and J are TRBV28 and TRBJ2-7; 8 bases fit TRBD1. V shed 2 bases, J shed 3 bases, and the junction held 6 bases outside the gene matches. The CDR3 is made up of 15 amino acids. The germline V gene has CDR1 MDHEN and CDR2 SYDVKM. CDR3 sequence reads: CASSLQGAGVYEQYF. DNA of the CDR3: TGTGCCAGCAGTTTACAGGGGGCCGGGGTCTACGAGCAGTACTTC.

The gene calls are TRBV29-1 and TRBJ1-2; tentative D call: TRBD1 (5 bases). CDR1 and CDR2 (germline): SQVTM, ANQGSEA. V was trimmed by 4 bases and J by 2 bases, leaving 5 bases between them. The CDR3 sequence is 11 residues long. Here the CDR3 reads CSVAGNYGYTF. In DNA form, the CDR3 reads TGCAGCGTTGCAGGGAACTATGGCTACACCTTC.

The chain has TRBV18 and TRBJ1-2; unclear D gene. The germline CDR1 and CDR2 sequences are KGHSH and LQKENI. There are 17 residues in the CDR3. The ends were cut back, 3 bases at V and 1 base at J, with 18 bases in the middle. The CDR3 nucleotides read TGTGCCAGCTCACCCACTGTAGGAGACTCATTTAACTATGGCTACACCTTC. It codes for CASSPTVGDSFNYGYTF. The whole variable domain, remainder taken from reference TRBV18 and TRBJ1-2, is NAGVMQNPRHLVRRRGQEARLRCSPMKGHSHVYWYRQLPEEGLKFMVYLQKENIIDESGMPKERFSAEFPKEGPSILRIQQVVRGDSAAYFCASSPTVGDSFNYGYTFGSGTRLTVV.

The V and J genes are TRBV7-9 and TRBJ2-1; TRBD2 matches at 9 bases. J lost 8 bases, V lost 1 base, and 3 bases had no gene match. Per the germline V gene, CDR1 is SEHNR and CDR2 is FQNEAQ (reference sequence). This CDR3 region has 14 residues. The CDR3 DNA reads as TGTGCCAGCAGCTTAGATCCTAGCGGGGATGAGCAGTTCTTC. Protein: CASSLDPSGDEQFF.